This T cell receptor (beta chain) comes out of a study of control samples from healthy donors and cancer patients. Generated by immunoSEQ multiplex PCR, the TCRdb table keeps only in-frame clones and is missing some. This table has thousands of clones, about 91% appearing once. Germline V gene sequence: CDR1 SNHLY, CDR2 FYNNEI. This CDR3 is 21 amino acids long. Between the trimmed V and J ends, which lost 3 bases and 5 bases, there was a span of 34 bases. This clone was found a few times. This clonotype originated in a man aged 60 to 75 with colorectal cancer. The chain combines TRBV2 with TRBJ1-2; D possibly corresponds to TRBD1 (5 bases). The specimen sequenced was PBMCs. The CDR3 loop reads CASSDLWGSLEVTGATYGYTF. In nucleotides, the CDR3 is TGTGCCAGCAGTGATCTGTGGGGCTCGCTCGAGGTGACCGGGGCCACTTATGGCTACACCTTC.